This passage covers 18 T cell receptor beta chains from one sample sequenced in a study of shared clonotypes between healthy human individuals (dated by TCRdb to the early 2020s). The library was obtained by the immunoSEQ multiplex PCR assay. TCRdb's version of the immuneACCESS table is confined to in-frame rearrangements and falls short of the full clone set. An unresolved V gene accounts for under half of the shortfall where checked; the remainder is of unknown origin. For this sample there are 2 million to 2.5 million clones; around 90% appear just once. 0.37% of the sample rests with the top ten. Source material: naive CD4+ T cells from PBMCs. Interpreted using the paper, the cell subset or site label stands for: CD45RA+ positively selected. The receptors derive from a man between 18 and 35 years old in good health. Some clones in this sample may be carry-over from other donors' samples.

The CDR3 nucleotides are TGTGCCTGGAGTGTTTGGCGTGGGGGACACGAGCAGTACTTC. Amino acids: CAWSVWRGGHEQYF. This rearrangement joins TRBV30 to TRBJ2-5; D is tentatively TRBD1 or TRBD2 (5 bases each). Judging by the DNA end, TRBJ2-7 fits better; the J call may be wrong. Germline V gives CDR1 GTSNPN, CDR2 SVGIG (reference sequence). The CDR3 has 14 residues.

The rearrangement links TRBV7-3 to TRBJ2-7; D unresolved. Germline V gives CDR1 SGHTA, CDR2 FQGTGA. The CDR3 totals 15 residues. Trimming pared 5 bases from V and 3 bases from J, leaving 17 bases between. CDR3 sequence reads: CASSLRDSTFYEQYF. In DNA, the CDR3 is TGTGCCAGCAGCCTCAGAGACTCGACCTTCTACGAGCAGTACTTC. The full variable domain, completed using reference TRBV7-3 and TRBJ2-7, is GAGVSQTPSNKVTEKGKYVELRCDPISGHTALYWYRQSLGQGPEFLIYFQGTGAADDSGLPNDRFFAVRPEGSVSTLKIQRTERGDSAVYLCASSLRDSTFYEQYFGPGTRLTVT.

V usage is TRBV10-3 and J usage is TRBJ2-7; the D gene is possibly TRBD2 (6 bases). Germline CDR1 ENHRY, CDR2 SYGVKD. The CDR3 sequence is 14 residues long. The germline V and J ends were trimmed by 6 bases and 5 bases, with 17 bases remaining between them. This CDR3 is CAIRGGPGLDEQYF. CDR3 coding DNA: TGTGCCATCAGGGGGGGACCGGGTCTGGACGAGCAGTACTTC.

The chain has TRBV6-5 and TRBJ2-5; D might be TRBD1 (6 bases). The V end lost 6 bases, the J end lost 6 bases, and 23 bases lay between the germline ends. This CDR3 is 16 amino acids long. Looked up from germline, CDR1 is MNHEY and CDR2 is SVGAGI. In DNA form, the CDR3 reads TGTGCCAGCAGCTACAATGATGGGGCAGGGGAACAGACCCAGTACTTC. The encoded protein is CASSYNDGAGEQTQYF.

This clone was seen once. The sample holds other DNA sequences that translate to the same CDR3. The chain has TRBV6-5 and TRBJ2-3; D possibly uses TRBD1 or TRBD2 (5 bases each). V was cut by 2 bases and J by 1 base, with 10 bases left in between. CDR3 length equals 15 residues. The germline gives CDR1 MNHEY, CDR2 SVGAGI. The CDR3 protein is CASSYGGRRTDTQYF. The CDR3 nucleotides read TGTGCCAGCAGTTACGGGGGTAGGCGCACAGATACGCAGTATTTT.

The J gene is TRBJ1-5, the V gene TRBV19, with D perhaps matching TRBD1 (5 bases). Germline V gene lookup returns CDR1 LNHDA and CDR2 SQIVND (reference sequence). Trimming took 4 bases from V and 2 from J, leaving 12 bases between them. CDR3 length: 15 amino acids. The CDR3 DNA sequence: TGTGCCAGTAGTACGGGCAGGGCGGGCAATCAGCCCCAGCATTTT. Its translation is CASSTGRAGNQPQHF.

The V call is TRBV4-3, the J call TRBJ1-1, with D possibly matching TRBD1 (6 bases). V dropped 1 base and J dropped 0 bases, with 15 bases sitting between them. The CDR3 is 17 amino acids. Germline V gene sequence: CDR1 LGHNA, CDR2 YSLEER. In DNA, the CDR3 is TGCGCCAGCAGCCAAGCAGGGGTCCCCGGACTGAACACTGAAGCTTTCTTT. Protein product: CASSQAGVPGLNTEAFF.

In regard to this clone: In the same sample, other DNA sequences code for this CDR3. The CDR3 reads CSVGASTDTQYF. The CDR3 DNA follows: TGCAGCGTGGGGGCTAGCACAGATACGCAGTATTTT. The V gene is TRBV29-1, the J gene TRBJ2-3; TRBD1 might be the D (6 bases). V was shortened by 6 bases and J by 0 bases, with 7 bases between the two germline ends. This CDR3 has 12 residues. Per germline, CDR1 SQVTM and CDR2 ANQGSEA.

This chain joins TRBV28 and TRBJ2-1; D possibly corresponds to TRBD2 (7 bases). CDR1 is MDHEN, CDR2 SYDVKM, per germline. This CDR3 comprises 16 residues. V was trimmed by 7 bases and J by 12 bases, leaving 28 bases between them. The CDR3 nucleotides read TGTGCCAGCAATTTTCCGCGCGGGGGCACCTCAATTGGGCAGTTCTTC. Translating gives CASNFPRGGTSIGQFF.

This chain connects TRBV18 to TRBJ2-3; 8 bases fit TRBD1. CDR3 length equals 15 residues. Germline assignment: CDR1 KGHSH and CDR2 LQKENI. V lost 6 bases, J lost 2 bases, and 7 bases stayed unmatched. The CDR3 is CASSPNQGATDTQYF. CDR3 nucleotide sequence: TGTGCCAGCTCGCCGAACCAGGGGGCCACAGATACGCAGTATTTT.

CDR3 residues: CASSLAGWGTEAFF. CDR3 bases: TGTGCCAGCAGCTTAGCAGGGTGGGGCACTGAAGCTTTCTTT. The chain couples TRBV7-3 to TRBJ1-1; D possibly corresponds to TRBD1 (5 bases). The CDR3 spans 14 residues. V was trimmed by 2 bases and J by 4 bases, leaving 11 bases between them. Germline-derived CDR1 and CDR2 are SGHTA and FQGTGA.

The rearrangement uses TRBV5-1 and TRBJ2-7; tentative D call: TRBD1 (5 bases). The germline V gene has CDR1 SGHRS and CDR2 YFSETQ. Between the trimmed V and J ends, which lost 0 bases and 3 bases, there was a span of 10 bases. This CDR3 region has 14 residues. CDR3 amino acids: CASSLGGDFYEQYF. The CDR3 bases are TGCGCCAGCAGCTTGGGGGGCGACTTCTACGAGCAGTACTTC.

This chain uses TRBV29-1 with TRBJ2-2; 10 bases fit TRBD2. Germline CDR1 is SQVTM and CDR2 is ANQGSEA. The CDR3 runs to 16 residues. Germline trimming cut 7 bases from V and 5 bases from J; bases unmatched to any gene: 13. CDR3 DNA sequence: TGCAGCGCCCTAGGGGGGAGCGGGAGGGATACCGGGGAGCTGTTTTTT. This codes for CSALGGSGRDTGELFF.

Written as DNA, the CDR3 is TGTGCCAGCCACCCCTTAGTTGAGCAGTTCTTC. This sequence encodes CASHPLVEQFF. V is TRBV2 and J is TRBJ2-1; no reliable D call. Germline V gives CDR1 SNHLY, CDR2 FYNNEI. This CDR3 has 11 amino acids. The V end was cut by 8 bases, the J end by 9 bases, with 11 bases between.

This chain joins TRBV29-1 and TRBJ2-7; 7 bases are shared with TRBD1. Looked up from germline, CDR1 is SQVTM and CDR2 is ANQGSEA. V lost 3 bases, J lost 3 bases, and 11 bases stayed unmatched. The CDR3 sequence is 15 residues long. CDR3 region: CSVEDWRTGRYEQYF. The CDR3 DNA follows: TGCAGCGTTGAGGATTGGAGGACAGGACGCTACGAGCAGTACTTC.

The chain recombines TRBV2 with TRBJ2-3; no definite D call. The CDR3 consists of 14 residues. Germline CDR1 and CDR2: SNHLY and FYNNEI. V lost 2 bases and J 2 bases, leaving 8 bases between the germline ends. DNA for the CDR3: TGTGCCAGCAGTGAACCACATACCACAGATACGCAGTATTTT. This sequence encodes CASSEPHTTDTQYF.

With respect to this clone: This same CDR3 is encoded by further DNA sequences in the sample. The rearrangement uses TRBV5-1 and TRBJ2-1; perhaps TRBD1 as D (6 bases). The CDR3 is 15 amino acids. The V gene's germline CDR1 is SGHRS and CDR2 YFSETQ. Trimming took 1 base from V and 1 from J, leaving 9 bases between them. DNA of the CDR3: TGCGCCAGCAGCTTGACAGGGCGTTCCTACAATGAGCAGTTCTTC. Residues: CASSLTGRSYNEQFF.

This clone was recorded a few times. This specimen includes other DNA sequences encoding the same CDR3. This chain connects TRBV7-9 to TRBJ2-7; the D call may be TRBD1 or TRBD2 (5 bases each). This CDR3 has 15 amino acids. Germline V gene lookup returns CDR1 SEHNR and CDR2 FQNEAQ (reference sequence). V was shortened by 5 bases and J by 0 bases, with 14 bases between the two germline ends. The CDR3 is CASSPGTGYSYEQYF. CDR3 coding DNA: TGTGCCAGCAGCCCCGGGACGGGCTACTCCTACGAGCAGTACTTC.